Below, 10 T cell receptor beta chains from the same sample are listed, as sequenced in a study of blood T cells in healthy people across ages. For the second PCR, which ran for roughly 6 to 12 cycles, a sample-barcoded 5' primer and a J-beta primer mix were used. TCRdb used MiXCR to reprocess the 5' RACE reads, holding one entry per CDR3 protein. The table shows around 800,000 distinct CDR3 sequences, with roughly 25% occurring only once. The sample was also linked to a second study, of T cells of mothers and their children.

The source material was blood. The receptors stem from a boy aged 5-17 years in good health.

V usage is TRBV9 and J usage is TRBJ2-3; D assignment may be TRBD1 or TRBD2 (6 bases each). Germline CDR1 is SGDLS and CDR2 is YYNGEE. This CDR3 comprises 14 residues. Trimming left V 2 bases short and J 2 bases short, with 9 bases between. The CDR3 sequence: CASSVRGATDTQYF. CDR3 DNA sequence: TGTGCCAGCAGCGTTAGGGGGGCCACAGATACGCAGTATTTT.

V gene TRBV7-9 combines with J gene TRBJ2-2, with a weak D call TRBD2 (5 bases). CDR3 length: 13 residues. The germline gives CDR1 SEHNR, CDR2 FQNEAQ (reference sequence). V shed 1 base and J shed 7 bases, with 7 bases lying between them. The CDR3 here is CASSLDGLGELFF. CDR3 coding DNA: TGTGCCAGCAGCTTAGATGGACTCGGGGAGCTGTTTTTT.

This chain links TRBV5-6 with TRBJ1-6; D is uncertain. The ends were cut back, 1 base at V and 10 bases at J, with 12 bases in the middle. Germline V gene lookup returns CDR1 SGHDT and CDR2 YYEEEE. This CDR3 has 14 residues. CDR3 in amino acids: CASSLRGVGSPLHF. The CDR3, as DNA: TGTGCCAGCAGCTTGCGGGGAGTAGGCTCACCCCTCCACTTT.

CDR3 nucleotide sequence: TGTGCCAGCAGCCTCCCCCGCAGGGCCTGGACTAAAGCTAACTATGGCTACACCTTC. It is translated as CASSLPRRAWTKANYGYTF. V usage is TRBV5-5 and J usage is TRBJ1-2; TRBD1 might be the D (5 bases). The V end lost 4 bases, the J end lost 0 bases, and 25 bases lay between the germline ends. This CDR3 region has 19 residues. Looked up from germline, CDR1 is SGHKS and CDR2 is YYEKEE (reference sequence).

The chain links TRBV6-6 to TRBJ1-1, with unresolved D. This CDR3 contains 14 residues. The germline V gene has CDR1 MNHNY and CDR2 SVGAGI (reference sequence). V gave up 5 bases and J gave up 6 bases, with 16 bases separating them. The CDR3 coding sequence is TGTGCCAGCAGTGATGGACCTGAGAAGGCTGAAGCTTTCTTT. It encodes CASSDGPEKAEAFF.

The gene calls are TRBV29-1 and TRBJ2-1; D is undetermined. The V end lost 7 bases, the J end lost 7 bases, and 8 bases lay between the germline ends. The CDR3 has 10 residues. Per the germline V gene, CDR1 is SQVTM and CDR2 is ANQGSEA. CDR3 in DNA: TGCAGCGCCGCCCATAATGAGCAGTTCTTC. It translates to CSAAHNEQFF.

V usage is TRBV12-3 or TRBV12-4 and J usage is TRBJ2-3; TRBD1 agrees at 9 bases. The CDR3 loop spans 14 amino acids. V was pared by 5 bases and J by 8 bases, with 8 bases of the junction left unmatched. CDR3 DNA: TGTGCCAGCAGTAGGGACAGGGAGCGGTCTACGCAGTATTTT. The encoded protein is CASSRDRERSTQYF.

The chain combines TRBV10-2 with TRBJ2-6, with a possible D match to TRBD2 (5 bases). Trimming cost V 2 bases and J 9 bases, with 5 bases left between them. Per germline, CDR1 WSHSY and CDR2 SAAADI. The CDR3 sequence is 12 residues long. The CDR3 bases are TGCGCCAGCAGTGAGGAGGGCAACGTCCTGACTTTC. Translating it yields CASSEEGNVLTF.

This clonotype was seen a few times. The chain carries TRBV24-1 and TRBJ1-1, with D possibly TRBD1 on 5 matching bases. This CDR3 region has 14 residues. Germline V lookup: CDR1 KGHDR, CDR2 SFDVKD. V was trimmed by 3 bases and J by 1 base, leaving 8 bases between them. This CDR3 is CATSDLQGNTEAFF. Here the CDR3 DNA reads TGTGCCACCAGTGATCTCCAGGGGAACACTGAAGCTTTCTTT.

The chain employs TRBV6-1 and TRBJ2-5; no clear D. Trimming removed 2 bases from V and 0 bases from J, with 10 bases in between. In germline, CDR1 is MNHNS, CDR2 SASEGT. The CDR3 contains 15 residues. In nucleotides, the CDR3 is TGTGCCAGCAGTGAAACTTGGACGTACCAAGAGACCCAGTACTTC. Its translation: CASSETWTYQETQYF.